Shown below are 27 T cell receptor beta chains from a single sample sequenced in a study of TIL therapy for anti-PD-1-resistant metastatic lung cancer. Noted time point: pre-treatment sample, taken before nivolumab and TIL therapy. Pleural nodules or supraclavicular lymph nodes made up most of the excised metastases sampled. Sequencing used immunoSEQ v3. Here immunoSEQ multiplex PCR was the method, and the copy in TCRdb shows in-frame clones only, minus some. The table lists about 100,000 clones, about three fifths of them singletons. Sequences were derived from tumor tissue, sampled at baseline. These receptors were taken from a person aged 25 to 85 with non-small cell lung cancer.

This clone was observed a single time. The CDR3 region is CASSLALAGGETQYF. CDR3 nucleotides: TGTGCCAGCAGCTTGGCGCTAGCGGGAGGCGAGACCCAGTACTTC. The rearrangement uses TRBV5-4 and TRBJ2-5, with 11 bases that match TRBD2. Germline lookup yields CDR1 SGHNT and CDR2 YYREEE (reference sequence). V shed 0 bases, J shed 5 bases, and the junction held 3 bases outside the gene matches. The length of the CDR3 is 15 residues.

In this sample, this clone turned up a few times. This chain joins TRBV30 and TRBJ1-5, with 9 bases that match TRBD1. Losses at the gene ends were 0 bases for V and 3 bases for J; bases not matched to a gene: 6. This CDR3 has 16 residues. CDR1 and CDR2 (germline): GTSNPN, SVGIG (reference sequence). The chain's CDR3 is CAWSVSRTGVNQPQHF. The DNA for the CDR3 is TGTGCCTGGAGTGTGTCTAGGACAGGGGTCAATCAGCCCCAGCATTTT.

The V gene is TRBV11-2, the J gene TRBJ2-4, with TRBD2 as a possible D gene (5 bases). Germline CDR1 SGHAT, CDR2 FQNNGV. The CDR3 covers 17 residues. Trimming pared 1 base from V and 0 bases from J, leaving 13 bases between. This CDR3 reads CASSLGTLYLAKNIQYF. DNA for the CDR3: TGTGCCAGCAGCTTAGGGACTCTATACTTAGCCAAAAACATTCAGTACTTC.

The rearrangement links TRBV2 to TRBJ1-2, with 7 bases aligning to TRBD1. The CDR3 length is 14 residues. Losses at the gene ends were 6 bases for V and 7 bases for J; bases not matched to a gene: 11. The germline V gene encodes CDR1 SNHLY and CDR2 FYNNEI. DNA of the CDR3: TGTGCCAGCAGAGGGGGCTCCCTTCTTGGTGGCTACACCTTC. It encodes CASRGGSLLGGYTF.

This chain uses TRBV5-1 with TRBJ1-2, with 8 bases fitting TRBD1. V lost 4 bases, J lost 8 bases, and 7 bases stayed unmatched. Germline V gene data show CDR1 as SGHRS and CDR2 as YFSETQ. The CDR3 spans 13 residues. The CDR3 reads CASSGTGSVGYTF. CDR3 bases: TGCGCCAGCAGCGGGACAGGTAGCGTCGGCTACACCTTC.

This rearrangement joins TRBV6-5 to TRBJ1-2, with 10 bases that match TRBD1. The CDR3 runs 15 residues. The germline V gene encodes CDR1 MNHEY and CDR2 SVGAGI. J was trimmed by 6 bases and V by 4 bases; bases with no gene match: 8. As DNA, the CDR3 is TGTGCCAGCAGTTTCGCCGGGACAGGGGAGCATGGCTACACCTTC. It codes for CASSFAGTGEHGYTF.

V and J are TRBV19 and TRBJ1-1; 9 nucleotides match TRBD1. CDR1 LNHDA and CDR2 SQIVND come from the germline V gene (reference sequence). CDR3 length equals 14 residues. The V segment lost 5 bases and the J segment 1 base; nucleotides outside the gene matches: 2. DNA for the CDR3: TGTGCCAGTAGTGGGACAGGGCGGAACACTGAAGCTTTCTTT. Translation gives CASSGTGRNTEAFF.

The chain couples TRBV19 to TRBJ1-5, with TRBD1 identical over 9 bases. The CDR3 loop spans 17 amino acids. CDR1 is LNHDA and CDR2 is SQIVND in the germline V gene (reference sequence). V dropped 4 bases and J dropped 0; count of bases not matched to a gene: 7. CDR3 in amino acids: CASSTDRGIYSNQPQHF. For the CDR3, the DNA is TGTGCCAGTAGTACGGACAGGGGAATTTATAGCAATCAGCCCCAGCATTTT.

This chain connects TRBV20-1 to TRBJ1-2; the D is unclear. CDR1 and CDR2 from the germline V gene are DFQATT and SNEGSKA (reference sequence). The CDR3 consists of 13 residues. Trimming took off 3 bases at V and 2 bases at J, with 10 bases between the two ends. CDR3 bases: TGCAGTGCTAGTTTAAGGGAGAACTATGGCTACACCTTC. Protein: CSASLRENYGYTF.

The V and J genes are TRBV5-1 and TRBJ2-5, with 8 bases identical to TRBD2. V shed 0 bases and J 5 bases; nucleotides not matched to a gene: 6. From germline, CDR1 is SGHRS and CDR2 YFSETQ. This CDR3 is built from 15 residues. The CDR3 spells CASSLGAGVVETQYF. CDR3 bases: TGCGCCAGCAGCTTGGGAGCGGGAGTGGTGGAGACCCAGTACTTC. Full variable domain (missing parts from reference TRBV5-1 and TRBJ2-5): KAGVTQTPRYLIKTRGQQVTLSCSPISGHRSVSWYQQTPGQGLQFLFEYFSETQRNKGNFPGRFSGRQFSNSRSEMNVSTLELGDSALYLCASSLGAGVVETQYFGPGTRLLVL.

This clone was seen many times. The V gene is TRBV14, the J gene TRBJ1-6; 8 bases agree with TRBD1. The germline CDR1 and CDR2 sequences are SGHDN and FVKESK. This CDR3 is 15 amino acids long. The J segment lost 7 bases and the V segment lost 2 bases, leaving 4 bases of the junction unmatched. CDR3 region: CASSQQGARNSPLHF. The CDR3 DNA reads TGTGCCAGCAGCCAACAGGGGGCTAGAAATTCACCCCTCCACTTT.

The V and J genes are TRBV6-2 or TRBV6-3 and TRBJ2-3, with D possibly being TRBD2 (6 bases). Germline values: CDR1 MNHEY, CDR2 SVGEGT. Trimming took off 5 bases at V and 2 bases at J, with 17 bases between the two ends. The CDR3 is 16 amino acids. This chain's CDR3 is CASSPHPGLLTDTQYF. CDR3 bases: TGTGCCAGCAGTCCCCACCCGGGACTCCTCACAGATACGCAGTATTTT.

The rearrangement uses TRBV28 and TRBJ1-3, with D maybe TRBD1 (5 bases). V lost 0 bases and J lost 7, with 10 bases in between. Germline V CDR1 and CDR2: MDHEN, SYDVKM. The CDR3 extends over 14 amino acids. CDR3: CASSLWGGPNTIYF. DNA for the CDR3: TGTGCCAGCAGTTTATGGGGGGGACCCAACACCATATATTTT.

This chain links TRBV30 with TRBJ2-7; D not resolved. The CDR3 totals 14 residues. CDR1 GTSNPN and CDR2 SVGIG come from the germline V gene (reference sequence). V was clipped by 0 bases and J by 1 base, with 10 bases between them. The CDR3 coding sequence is TGTGCCTGGAGTGTAGGTACGAAATCCTACGAGCAGTACTTC. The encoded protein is CAWSVGTKSYEQYF.

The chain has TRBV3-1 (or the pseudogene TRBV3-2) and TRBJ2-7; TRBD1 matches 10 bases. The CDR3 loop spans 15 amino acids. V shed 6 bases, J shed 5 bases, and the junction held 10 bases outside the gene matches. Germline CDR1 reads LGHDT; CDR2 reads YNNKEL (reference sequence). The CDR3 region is CASRGTGERWDEQYF. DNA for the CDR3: TGTGCCAGCAGGGGGACAGGGGAGAGATGGGACGAGCAGTACTTC.

CDR3 bases: TGCGCCAGCAGCTGGGGTGCTAGCGGGGGGCAATACAATGAGCAGTTCTTC. This gives the protein CASSWGASGGQYNEQFF. The rearrangement joins TRBV5-1 to TRBJ2-1, with 11 bases identical to TRBD2. The CDR3 runs 17 residues. Germline V gene sequence: CDR1 SGHRS, CDR2 YFSETQ. The V gene end was trimmed by 3 bases and the J gene end by 4 bases; junction bases not matched to a gene: 9.

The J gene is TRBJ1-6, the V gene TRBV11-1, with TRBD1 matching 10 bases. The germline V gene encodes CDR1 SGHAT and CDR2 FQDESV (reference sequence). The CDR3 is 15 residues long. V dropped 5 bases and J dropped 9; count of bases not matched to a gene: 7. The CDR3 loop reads CASSGRQGASSPLHF. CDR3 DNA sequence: TGTGCCAGCAGCGGGCGACAGGGGGCGAGTTCACCCCTCCACTTT.

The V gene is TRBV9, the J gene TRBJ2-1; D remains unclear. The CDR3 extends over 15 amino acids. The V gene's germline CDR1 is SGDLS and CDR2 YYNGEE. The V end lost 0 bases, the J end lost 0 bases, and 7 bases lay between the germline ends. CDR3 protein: CASSVDASSYNEQFF. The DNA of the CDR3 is TGTGCCAGCAGCGTAGACGCTAGCTCCTACAATGAGCAGTTCTTC. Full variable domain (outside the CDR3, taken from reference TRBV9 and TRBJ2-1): DSGVTQTPKHLITATGQRVTLRCSPRSGDLSVYWYQQSLDQGLQFLIQYYNGEERAKGNILERFSAQQFPDLHSELNLSSLELGDSALYFCASSVDASSYNEQFFGPGTRLTVL.

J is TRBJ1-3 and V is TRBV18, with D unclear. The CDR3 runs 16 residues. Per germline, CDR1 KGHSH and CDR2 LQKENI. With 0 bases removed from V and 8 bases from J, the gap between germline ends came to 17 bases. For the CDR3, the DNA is TGTGCCAGCTCACCACCGGGTCAGGCTCCGGGCGACACCATATATTTT. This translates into CASSPPGQAPGDTIYF.

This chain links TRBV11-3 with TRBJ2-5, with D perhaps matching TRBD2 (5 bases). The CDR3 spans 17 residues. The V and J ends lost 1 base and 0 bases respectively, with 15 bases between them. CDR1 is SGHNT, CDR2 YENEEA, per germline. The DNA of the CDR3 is TGTGCCAGCAGCTTAGGTTTAGGACTGCATTACCAAGAGACCCAGTACTTC. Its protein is CASSLGLGLHYQETQYF.

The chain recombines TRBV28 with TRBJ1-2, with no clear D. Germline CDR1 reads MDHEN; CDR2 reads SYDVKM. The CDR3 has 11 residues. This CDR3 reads CGARANYGYTF. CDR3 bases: TGTGGTGCCCGGGCGAACTATGGCTACACCTTC.

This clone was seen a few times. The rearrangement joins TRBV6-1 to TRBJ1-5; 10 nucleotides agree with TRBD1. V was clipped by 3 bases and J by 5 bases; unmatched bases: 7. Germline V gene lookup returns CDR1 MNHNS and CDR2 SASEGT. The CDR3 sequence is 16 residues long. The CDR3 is CASSEGQGRVYQPQHF. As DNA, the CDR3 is TGTGCCAGCAGTGAGGGACAGGGGCGGGTCTATCAGCCCCAGCATTTT.

CDR3 sequence reads: CASSLGIGRYNEQFF. Written as DNA, the CDR3 is TGCGCCAGCAGCCTAGGAATCGGTCGGTACAATGAGCAGTTCTTC. The V gene is TRBV5-1, the J gene TRBJ2-1, with D uncertain. In germline, CDR1 is SGHRS, CDR2 YFSETQ. CDR3 length: 15 residues. Trimming removed 4 bases from V and 4 bases from J, with 15 bases in between. Together with reference TRBV5-1 and TRBJ2-1, the CDR3 gives the full variable domain: KAGVTQTPRYLIKTRGQQVTLSCSPISGHRSVSWYQQTPGQGLQFLFEYFSETQRNKGNFPGRFSGRQFSNSRSEMNVSTLELGDSALYLCASSLGIGRYNEQFFGPGTRLTVL.

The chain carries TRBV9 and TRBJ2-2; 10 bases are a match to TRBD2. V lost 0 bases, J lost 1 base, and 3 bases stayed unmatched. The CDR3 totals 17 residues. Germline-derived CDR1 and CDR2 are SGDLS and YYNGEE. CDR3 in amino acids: CASSVGIAGGNTGELFF. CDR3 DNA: TGTGCCAGCAGCGTAGGAATAGCGGGAGGGAACACCGGGGAGCTGTTTTTT.

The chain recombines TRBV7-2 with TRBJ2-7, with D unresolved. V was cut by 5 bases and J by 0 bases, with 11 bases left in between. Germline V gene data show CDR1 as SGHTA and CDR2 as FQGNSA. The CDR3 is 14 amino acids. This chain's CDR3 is CASSPVTSSYEQYF. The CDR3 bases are TGTGCCAGCAGCCCCGTCACATCCTCCTACGAGCAGTACTTC.

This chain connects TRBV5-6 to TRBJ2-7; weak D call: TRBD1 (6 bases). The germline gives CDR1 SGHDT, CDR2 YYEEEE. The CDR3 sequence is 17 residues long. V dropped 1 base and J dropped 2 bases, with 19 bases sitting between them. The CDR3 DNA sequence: TGTGCCAGCAGCTTGAAGAAGGTCGGGACAAATACCTACGAGCAGTACTTC. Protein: CASSLKKVGTNTYEQYF.

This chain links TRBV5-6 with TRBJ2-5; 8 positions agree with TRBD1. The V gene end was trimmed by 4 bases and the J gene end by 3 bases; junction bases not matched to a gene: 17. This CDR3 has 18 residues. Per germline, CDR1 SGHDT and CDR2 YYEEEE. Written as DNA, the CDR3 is TGTGCCAGCAGCCTGGTAAGGTCGTCAGGGGGCGGGGAAGAGACCCAGTACTTC. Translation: CASSLVRSSGGGEETQYF.